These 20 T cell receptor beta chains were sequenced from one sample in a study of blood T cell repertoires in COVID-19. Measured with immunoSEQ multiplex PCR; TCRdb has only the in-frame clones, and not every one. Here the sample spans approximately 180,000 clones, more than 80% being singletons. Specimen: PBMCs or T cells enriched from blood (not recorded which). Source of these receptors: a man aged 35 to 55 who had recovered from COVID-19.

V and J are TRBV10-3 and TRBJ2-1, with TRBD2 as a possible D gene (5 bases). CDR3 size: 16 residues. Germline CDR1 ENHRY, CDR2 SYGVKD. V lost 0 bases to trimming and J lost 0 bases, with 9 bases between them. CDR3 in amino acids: CAISESMAGSYNEQFF. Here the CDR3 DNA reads TGTGCCATCAGTGAGTCAATGGCGGGCTCCTACAATGAGCAGTTCTTC.

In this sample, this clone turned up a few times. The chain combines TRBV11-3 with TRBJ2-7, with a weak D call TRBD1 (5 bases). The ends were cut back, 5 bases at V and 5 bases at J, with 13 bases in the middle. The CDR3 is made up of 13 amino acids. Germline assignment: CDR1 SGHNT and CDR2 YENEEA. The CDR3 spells CASSLGASNEQYF. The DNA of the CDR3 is TGTGCCAGCAGCCTAGGGGCTTCGAACGAGCAGTACTTC.

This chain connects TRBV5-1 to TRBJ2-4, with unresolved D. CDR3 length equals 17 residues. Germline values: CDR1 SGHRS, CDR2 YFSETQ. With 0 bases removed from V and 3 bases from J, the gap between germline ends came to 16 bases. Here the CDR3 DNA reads TGCGCCAGCAGCTTGGGTGTAGCCGGGTATAACAAAAACATTCAGTACTTC. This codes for CASSLGVAGYNKNIQYF.

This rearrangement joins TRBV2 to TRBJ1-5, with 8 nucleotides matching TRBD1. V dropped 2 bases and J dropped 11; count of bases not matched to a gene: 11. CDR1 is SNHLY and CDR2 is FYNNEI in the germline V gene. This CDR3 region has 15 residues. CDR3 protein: CASSETQGAYRTQHF. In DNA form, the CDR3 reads TGTGCCAGCAGTGAAACCCAGGGGGCGTATAGGACCCAGCATTTT.

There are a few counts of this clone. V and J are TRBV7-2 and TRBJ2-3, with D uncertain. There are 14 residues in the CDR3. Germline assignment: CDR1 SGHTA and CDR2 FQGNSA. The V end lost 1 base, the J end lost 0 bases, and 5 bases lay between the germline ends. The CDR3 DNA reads TGTGCCAGCAGCTTAGATACTAGCACAGATACGCAGTATTTT. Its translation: CASSLDTSTDTQYF.

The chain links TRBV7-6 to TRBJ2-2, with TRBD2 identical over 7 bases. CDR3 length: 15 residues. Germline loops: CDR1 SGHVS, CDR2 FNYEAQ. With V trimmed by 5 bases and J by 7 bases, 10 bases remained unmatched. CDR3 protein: CASSPAGAMDGELFF. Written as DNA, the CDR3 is TGTGCCAGCAGCCCTGCGGGAGCAATGGACGGGGAGCTGTTTTTT.

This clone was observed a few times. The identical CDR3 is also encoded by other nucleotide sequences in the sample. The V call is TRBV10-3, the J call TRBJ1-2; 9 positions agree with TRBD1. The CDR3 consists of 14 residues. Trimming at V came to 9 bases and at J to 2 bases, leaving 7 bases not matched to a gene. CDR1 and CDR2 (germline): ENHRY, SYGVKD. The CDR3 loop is CAITSGTGNYGYTF. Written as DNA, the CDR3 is TGTGCCATTACTTCCGGGACAGGGAACTATGGCTACACCTTC.

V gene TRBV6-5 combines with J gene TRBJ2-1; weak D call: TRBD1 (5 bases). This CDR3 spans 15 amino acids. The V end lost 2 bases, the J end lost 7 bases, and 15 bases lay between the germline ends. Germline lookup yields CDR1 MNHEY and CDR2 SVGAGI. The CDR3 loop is CASSYNRGLGNEQFF. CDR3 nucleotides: TGTGCCAGCAGTTACAATAGGGGTCTTGGAAATGAGCAGTTCTTC.

The CDR3 nucleotides read TGCAGCGTTGAAGAAGGGGACAGGTACCAAGAGACCCAGTACTTC. This translates into CSVEEGDRYQETQYF. The chain links TRBV29-1 to TRBJ2-5; 8 nucleotides agree with TRBD1. Germline values: CDR1 SQVTM, CDR2 ANQGSEA. The CDR3 consists of 15 residues. The V gene end was trimmed by 0 bases and the J gene end by 0 bases; junction bases not matched to a gene: 3.

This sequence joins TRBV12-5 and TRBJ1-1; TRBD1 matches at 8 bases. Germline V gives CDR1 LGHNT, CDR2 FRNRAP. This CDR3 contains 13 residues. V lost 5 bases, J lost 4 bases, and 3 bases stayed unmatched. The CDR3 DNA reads TGTGCTAGTGGTCCCGACAGGGGCACTGAAGCTTTCTTT. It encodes CASGPDRGTEAFF.

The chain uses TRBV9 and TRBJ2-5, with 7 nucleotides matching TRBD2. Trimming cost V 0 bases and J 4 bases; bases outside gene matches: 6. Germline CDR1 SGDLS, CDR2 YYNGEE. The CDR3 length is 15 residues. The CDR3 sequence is CASSVGGLEGETQYF. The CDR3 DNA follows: TGTGCCAGCAGCGTAGGAGGACTAGAGGGAGAGACCCAGTACTTC.

CDR3 region: CASSQSSRYNEQFF. CDR3 nucleotide sequence: TGTGCCAGCAGCCAATCGAGCCGCTACAATGAGCAGTTCTTC. The genes are TRBV16 and TRBJ2-1; D is unresolved. Germline V gene lookup returns CDR1 KGHSY and CDR2 FQNENV. V was clipped by 0 bases and J by 3 bases, with 6 bases between them. The CDR3 contains 14 residues.

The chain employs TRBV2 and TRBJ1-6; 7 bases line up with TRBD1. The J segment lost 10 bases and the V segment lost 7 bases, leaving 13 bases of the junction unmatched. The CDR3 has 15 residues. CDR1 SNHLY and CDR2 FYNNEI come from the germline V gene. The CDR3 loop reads CASNYGTGDQSPLHF. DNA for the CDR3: TGTGCCAGCAATTATGGAACAGGGGATCAATCACCCCTCCACTTT.

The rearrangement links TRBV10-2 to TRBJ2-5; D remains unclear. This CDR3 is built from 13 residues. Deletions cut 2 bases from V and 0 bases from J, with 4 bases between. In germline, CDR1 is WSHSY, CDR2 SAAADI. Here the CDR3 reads CASSENYQETQYF. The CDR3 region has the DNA TGCGCCAGCAGTGAGAACTACCAAGAGACCCAGTACTTC.

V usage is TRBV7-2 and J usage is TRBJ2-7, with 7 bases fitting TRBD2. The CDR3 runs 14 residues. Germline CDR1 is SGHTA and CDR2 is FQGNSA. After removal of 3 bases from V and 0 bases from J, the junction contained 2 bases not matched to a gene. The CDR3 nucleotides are TGTGCCAGCAGCTTCCGCGGGAGCTCCTACGAGCAGTACTTC. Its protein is CASSFRGSSYEQYF.

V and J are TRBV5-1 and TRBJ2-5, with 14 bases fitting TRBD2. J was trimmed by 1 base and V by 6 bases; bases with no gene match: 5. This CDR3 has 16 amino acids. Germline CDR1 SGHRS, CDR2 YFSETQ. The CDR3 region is CASTSGTSGGQETQYF. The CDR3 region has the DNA TGCGCCAGCACCTCCGGGACTAGCGGGGGCCAAGAGACCCAGTACTTC. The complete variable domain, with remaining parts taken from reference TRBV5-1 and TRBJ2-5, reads KAGVTQTPRYLIKTRGQQVTLSCSPISGHRSVSWYQQTPGQGLQFLFEYFSETQRNKGNFPGRFSGRQFSNSRSEMNVSTLELGDSALYLCASTSGTSGGQETQYFGPGTRLLVL.

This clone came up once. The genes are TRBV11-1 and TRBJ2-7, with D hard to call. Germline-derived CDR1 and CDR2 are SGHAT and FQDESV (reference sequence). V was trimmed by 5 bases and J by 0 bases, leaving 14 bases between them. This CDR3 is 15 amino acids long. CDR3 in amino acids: CASSPTGSTSYEQYF. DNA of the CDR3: TGTGCCAGCAGCCCAACCGGGTCCACCTCCTACGAGCAGTACTTC.

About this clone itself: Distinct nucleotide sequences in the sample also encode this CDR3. This CDR3 reads CASSLVAGTYNEQFF. Written as DNA, the CDR3 is TGTGCCAGCAGCTTAGTAGCGGGTACCTACAATGAGCAGTTCTTC. This chain joins TRBV7-9 and TRBJ2-1; 7 bases agree with TRBD2. Germline V gene sequence: CDR1 SEHNR, CDR2 FQNEAQ (reference sequence). CDR3 size: 15 residues. V shed 1 base, J shed 2 bases, and the junction held 2 bases outside the gene matches.

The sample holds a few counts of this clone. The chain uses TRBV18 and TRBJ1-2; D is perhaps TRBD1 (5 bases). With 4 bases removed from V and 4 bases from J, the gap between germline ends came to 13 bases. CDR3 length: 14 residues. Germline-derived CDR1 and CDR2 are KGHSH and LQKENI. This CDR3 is CASSLQDSLYGYTF. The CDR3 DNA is TGTGCCAGCTCACTTCAAGACAGCCTCTATGGCTACACCTTC. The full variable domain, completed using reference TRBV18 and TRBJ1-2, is NAGVMQNPRHLVRRRGQEARLRCSPMKGHSHVYWYRQLPEEGLKFMVYLQKENIIDESGMPKERFSAEFPKEGPSILRIQQVVRGDSAAYFCASSLQDSLYGYTFGSGTRLTVV.

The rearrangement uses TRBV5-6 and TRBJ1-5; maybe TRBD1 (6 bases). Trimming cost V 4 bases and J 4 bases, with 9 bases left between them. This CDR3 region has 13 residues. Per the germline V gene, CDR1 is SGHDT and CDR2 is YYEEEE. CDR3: CASSPQGNQPQHF. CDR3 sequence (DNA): TGTGCCAGCAGCCCTCAGGGGAATCAGCCCCAGCATTTT.